This T cell receptor beta chain was identified in a study of T cells in Graves' hyperthyroidism and ophthalmopathy. About the research overall: The authors collected peripheral blood at initial diagnosis, before any treatment. Study conclusions and caveats: Ophthalmopathy, as predicted by the model, came a median 6.5 months after the prediction. Among thyroid clonotypes expanded above 0.001, most also appeared in blood.

The investigators amplified TCR beta CDR3 regions from RNA transcripts. In the first-round RT-PCR of the TCR CDR3, the HTBI primer set was used. TCRdb reprocessed the multiplex PCR reads via MiXCR and lists one record per CDR3 protein. The sample contains fewer than 700,000 distinct CDR3 sequences, over 15% of which appear only once. This clonotype turned up a few times. Antigen unknown. This CDR3 comprises 17 residues. CDR1 is MNHEY and CDR2 is SMNVEV in the germline V gene (reference sequence). V lost 7 bases and J 8 bases, leaving 26 bases between the germline ends. The source of the PBMCs was 10 ml of fresh peripheral blood.

V usage is TRBV27 and J usage is TRBJ1-4; D might be TRBD1 (6 bases). Sequencing was carried out using blood. This TCR was sampled from a woman under 30 with Graves' ophthalmopathy. The CDR3 DNA reads as TGTGCCAGCACCCATCTGGAGACCCTAAAGACAGGCGAAAAACTGTTTTTT. It is translated as CASTHLETLKTGEKLFF.